These 7 T cell receptor beta chains were sequenced from one sample in a study of T cells expressing NK-cell markers. TCRdb derives one entry per CDR3 protein from the 5' RACE reads, leaving out DNA. This table lists 350,000 to 450,000 distinct CDR3 sequences. Sequences were obtained from blood T cells: a sorted CD56 or NKG2C T cell subset, CD4+ or CD8+ T cells, or bulk PBMC T cells (not recorded which). Receptor source: a man aged 18 to 69 in good health.

CDR3 residues: CASSLLSSYNEQFF. V and J are TRBV7-9 and TRBJ2-1. The CDR3 has 14 amino acids. Germline CDR1 is SEHNR and CDR2 is FQNEAQ (reference sequence).

The V call is TRBV14, the J call TRBJ2-5. The CDR3 extends over 14 amino acids. Germline loops: CDR1 SGHDN, CDR2 FVKESK. CDR3 loop: CASSRNVDQETQYF.

The chain recombines TRBV5-5 with TRBJ2-5. Germline V CDR1 and CDR2: SGHKS, YYEKEE (reference sequence). This CDR3 region has 14 residues. This CDR3 reads CASSLLWNQETQYF.

The chain carries TRBV7-3 and TRBJ2-3; TCRdb proposes TRBD1, but this gene call is untestable without DNA. CDR1 and CDR2 from the germline V gene are SGHTA and FQGTGA. The CDR3 has 16 residues. CDR3 loop: CASSPNPGGGADTQYF.

The chain carries TRBV27 and TRBJ1-6; the D gene TCRdb calls, TRBD1, cannot be checked with no DNA. The CDR3 extends over 15 amino acids. Germline V gene lookup returns CDR1 MNHEY and CDR2 SMNVEV (reference sequence). Here the CDR3 reads CATSLAGTYNSPLHF.

This chain connects TRBV10-3 to TRBJ1-1; there is no DNA to check the TCRdb D call of TRBD1. Germline V gene lookup returns CDR1 ENHRY and CDR2 SYGVKD. This CDR3 is built from 14 residues. Here the CDR3 reads CAIRLTGGGTEAFF.

The CDR3 sequence is CASSLLVWDTQYF. The chain uses TRBV5-5 and TRBJ2-3. This CDR3 comprises 13 residues. In germline, CDR1 is SGHKS, CDR2 YYEKEE (reference sequence).